This T cell receptor (beta chain) was captured by sequencing in a study of metastatic and nonmetastatic thyroid tumors. Every patient was untreated before thyroid surgery. Trimming stripped 5 bases from V and 5 bases from J, with 18 bases between. Germline V gives CDR1 LNHNV, CDR2 YYDKDF (reference sequence). The CDR3 spans 15 residues. With MiXCR, TCRdb reprocessed the PCR reads. The sample consists of about 7,300 clones, roughly 30% of them appearing once. This sequence originates from a female donor with papillary thyroid cancer or a benign thyroid nodule (not recorded which). Some clones in this sample may be carry-over from other donors' samples. The J gene is TRBJ2-5, the V gene TRBV15; D is possibly TRBD2 (6 bases). The sequenced sample was tumor tissue. The CDR3 nucleotides are TGTGCCACCAGCTTTCGTTTCGGGGGAGCTGAGACCCAGTACTTC. Translation gives CATSFRFGGAETQYF.